Listed below are T cell receptor beta chains from one sample, sequenced in a study of cytotoxic CD8 clonotypes in ibrutinib-treated CLL. The protocol was immunoSEQ multiplex PCR, while the TCRdb copy is restricted to in-frame clones and leaves out a portion. This table has 110,000 to 150,000 clones, approximately 80% appearing once. Source: PBMCs, taken after 24 months of ibrutinib treatment. All receptors derive from a human donor with chronic lymphocytic leukemia. Each CDR3 is given with its conserved first and last residue. D genes are given only for firm matches. Clone size is stated in some rows and not others, as once, few, many or a class when expanded.

D: .; size: .; J: TRBJ2-5; V: TRBV5-1; DNA: TGCGCCAGCAGCTTGCGCGGGCAGGGCCAAGAGACCCAGTACTTC; CDR3: CASSLRGQGQETQYF
D: .; size: .; J: TRBJ1-4; V: TRBV18; DNA: TGTGCCAGCTCACCACCGGGACAACCTAATGAAAAACTGTTTTTT; CDR3: CASSPPGQPNEKLFF
D: .; size: .; J: TRBJ1-1; V: TRBV30; DNA: TGTGCCTGGAGTGTTTGGGAAGGGAACACTGAAGCTTTCTTT; CDR3: CAWSVWEGNTEAFF
D: .; size: .; J: TRBJ2-7; V: TRBV4-1; DNA: TGCGCCAGCAGCCAAGCATCCCGGGACGGAACCTACGAGCAGTACTTC; CDR3: CASSQASRDGTYEQYF
D: .; size: .; J: TRBJ2-7; V: TRBV5-4; DNA: TGTGCCAGCCACCCCGGAGCCCCCGGTCCCTACGAGCAGTACTTC; CDR3: CASHPGAPGPYEQYF
D: .; size: few; J: TRBJ2-6; V: TRBV7-2; DNA: TGTGCCAGCAGCTTAGACAGCTCTGGGGCCAACGTCCTGACTTTC; CDR3: CASSLDSSGANVLTF
D: TRBD1; size: .; J: TRBJ1-2; V: TRBV7-9; DNA: TGTGCCAGCAGCTTCACTACAGGGGAATATGGCTACACCTTC; CDR3: CASSFTTGEYGYTF
D: TRBD2; size: .; J: TRBJ2-1; V: TRBV7-2; DNA: TGTGCCAGCAGCTTAGGGGCTGCGGGGGGGCATGAGCAGTTCTTC; CDR3: CASSLGAAGGHEQFF
D: TRBD2; size: .; J: TRBJ2-2; V: TRBV7-2; DNA: TGTGCCAGCAGCCGGGGGGTGAGGGCCGGGGAGCTGTTTTTT; CDR3: CASSRGVRAGELFF
D: .; size: .; J: TRBJ1-2; V: TRBV6-6; DNA: TGTGCCAGCAGTACCCTGGGCGAAGCTAACTATGGCTACACCTTC; CDR3: CASSTLGEANYGYTF
D: .; size: .; J: TRBJ1-2; V: TRBV9; DNA: TGTGCCAGCAGCGTAGTTTCAGGGGCCCCCACCTTC; CDR3: CASSVVSGAPTF
D: .; size: .; J: TRBJ2-2; V: TRBV27; DNA: TGTGCCAGCAGCCCTACCTCGAACACCGGGGAGCTGTTTTTT; CDR3: CASSPTSNTGELFF
D: TRBD1; size: .; J: TRBJ2-5; V: TRBV5-5; DNA: TGTGCCAGCAGCCCCCCTGGACAGGAAGATGGGGCCCAGTACTTC; CDR3: CASSPPGQEDGAQYF
D: .; size: .; J: TRBJ2-5; V: TRBV9; DNA: TGTGCCAGCAGCGTAGTGGGGGAAGGGGAGACCCAGTACTTC; CDR3: CASSVVGEGETQYF
D: TRBD1; size: .; J: TRBJ1-2; V: TRBV4-3; DNA: TGCGCCAGCAGCCATTATACAGGGGAAGCTAACTATGGCTACACCTTC; CDR3: CASSHYTGEANYGYTF
D: TRBD2; size: .; J: TRBJ2-2; V: TRBV10-3; DNA: TGTGCCATCAGTTCCGGGGGGGACACCGGGGAGCTGTTTTTT; CDR3: CAISSGGDTGELFF
D: .; size: .; J: TRBJ1-1; V: TRBV7-3; DNA: TGTGCCAGCAGCCAGAACGCAGGCCCCGGGGGCACTGAAGCTTTCTTT; CDR3: CASSQNAGPGGTEAFF
D: .; size: .; J: TRBJ2-2; V: TRBV5-4; DNA: TGTGCCAGCACCACGACCCCGACCGGGGAGCTGTTTTTT; CDR3: CASTTTPTGELFF
D: .; size: .; J: TRBJ1-1; V: TRBV7-2; DNA: TGTGCCAGCAGCTTAGCAGGGTGGGGCACTGAAGCTTTCTTT; CDR3: CASSLAGWGTEAFF
D: .; size: .; J: TRBJ1-3; V: TRBV7-9; DNA: TGTGCCAGCACCCCAGGACAGACCTCTGGAAACACCATATATTTT; CDR3: CASTPGQTSGNTIYF
D: TRBD1; size: .; J: TRBJ1-1; V: TRBV19; DNA: TGTGCCAGTGGGAGGGGGCAGACGAACACTGAAGCTTTCTTT; CDR3: CASGRGQTNTEAFF
D: TRBD1; size: .; J: TRBJ1-2; V: TRBV6-6; DNA: TGTGCCAGCAGTTACCGAAGGACAGGAGATGGCTACACCTTC; CDR3: CASSYRRTGDGYTF
D: TRBD2; size: .; J: TRBJ2-1; V: TRBV7-9; DNA: TGTGCCAGCAGCCCTAGCGGGGACCCCTACAATGAGCAGTTCTTC; CDR3: CASSPSGDPYNEQFF
D: .; size: .; J: TRBJ2-7; V: TRBV5-6; DNA: TGTGCCAGCAGCTCTGTCGGGACACCCTACGAGCAGTACTTC; CDR3: CASSSVGTPYEQYF
D: TRBD1; size: .; J: TRBJ1-1; V: TRBV28; DNA: TGTGCCAGCAGAGTCACAGGGGGCTTGAACACTGAAGCTTTCTTT; CDR3: CASRVTGGLNTEAFF
D: TRBD2; size: .; J: TRBJ2-3; V: TRBV5-1; DNA: TGCGCCAGCAGCCCGCCGGGGCGAGCGGGGACAGATACGCAGTATTTT; CDR3: CASSPPGRAGTDTQYF
D: .; size: .; J: TRBJ2-3; V: TRBV5-1; DNA: TGCGCCAGCAGCCCCCTGGGGGGCACAGATACGCAGTATTTT; CDR3: CASSPLGGTDTQYF
D: .; size: .; J: TRBJ2-6; V: TRBV6-4; DNA: TGTGCCAGCAGTGAGGGGGGCGGATCCTCTGGGGCCAACGTCCTGACTTTC; CDR3: CASSEGGGSSGANVLTF
D: .; size: .; J: TRBJ2-2; V: TRBV4-2; DNA: TGTGCCAGCAGCCAAGACCCTGACTCGAACACCGGGGAGCTGTTTTTT; CDR3: CASSQDPDSNTGELFF
D: .; size: many; J: TRBJ2-7; V: TRBV7-6; DNA: TGTGCCAGCAGCTCCCGGAGCTACGAGCAGTACTTC; CDR3: CASSSRSYEQYF
D: .; size: .; J: TRBJ2-2; V: TRBV11-1; DNA: TGTGCCAGCAGCTTGGGCAGGAACACCGGGGAGCTGTTTTTT; CDR3: CASSLGRNTGELFF
D: .; size: .; J: TRBJ1-2; V: TRBV18; DNA: TGTGCCAGCTCGCTCGTGGGAGGGGCCGCCTATGGCTACACCTTC; CDR3: CASSLVGGAAYGYTF
D: TRBD1; size: .; J: TRBJ2-7; V: TRBV2; DNA: TGTGCCAGCAGCCAGGACAGGAGTCACTACGAGCAGTACTTC; CDR3: CASSQDRSHYEQYF
D: TRBD2; size: once; J: TRBJ2-5; V: TRBV11-2; DNA: TGTGCCAGCAGCCCCAGCGGGAGCCTGTACCAAGAGACCCAGTACTTC; CDR3: CASSPSGSLYQETQYF
D: .; size: few; J: TRBJ1-1; V: TRBV2; DNA: TGTGCCAGCAGGAACGGGGCTCTGGGAAATGAAGCTTTCTTT; CDR3: CASRNGALGNEAFF
D: TRBD1; size: many; J: TRBJ1-6; V: TRBV5-1; DNA: TGCGCCAGCAGCTTGTCGGGACAGGGTCGGTCACCCCTCCACTTT; CDR3: CASSLSGQGRSPLHF
D: .; size: once; J: TRBJ1-5; V: TRBV19; DNA: TGTGCCAGTAGTATAGGTCCAGGGTGGGAAAATCAGCCCCAGCATTTT; CDR3: CASSIGPGWENQPQHF
D: TRBD2; size: few; J: TRBJ2-3; V: TRBV6-6; DNA: TGTGCCAGCAGTTACTCGAGCCGGGAGGGTACGCAGTATTTT; CDR3: CASSYSSREGTQYF
D: .; size: .; J: TRBJ2-7; V: TRBV19; DNA: TGTGCCAGTAAGCCACGGGACACGGACTCCTACGAGCAGTACTTC; CDR3: CASKPRDTDSYEQYF
D: .; size: .; J: TRBJ2-7; V: TRBV7-8; DNA: TGTGCCAGCAGCCCCGAATGGGGGACAACCGCCTACGAGCAGTACTTC; CDR3: CASSPEWGTTAYEQYF
D: .; size: few; J: TRBJ2-7; V: TRBV7-2; DNA: TGTGCCAGCCGAACTCGACAAGACTACGAGCAGTACTTC; CDR3: CASRTRQDYEQYF
D: .; size: .; J: TRBJ1-1; V: TRBV7-9; DNA: TGTGCCAGCAGCTTAGGGGTCGGCGGGGGGACTGAAGCTTTCTTT; CDR3: CASSLGVGGGTEAFF
D: TRBD2; size: once; J: TRBJ2-4; V: TRBV27; DNA: TGTGCCAGCAGCCGCGGGAGGGCCTATGAAGCCAAAAACATTCAGTACTTC; CDR3: CASSRGRAYEAKNIQYF